These 22 T cell receptor beta chains came from one sample sequenced in a study of T-cell reconstitution after alpha-beta-depleted transplantation in children. Researchers prepared the TCRbeta library using unique molecular identifiers, the study reports. TCRdb re-analysed the PCR reads in MiXCR, keeping a single row per CDR3 protein. The repertoire consists of 400,000 to 500,000 distinct CDR3 sequences, with 9.5% to 13% occurring once and the leading ten covering roughly 5.1%. The sample here was PBMCs from the stem cell graft donor, taken from the stem cell graft. All receptors derive from a human donor who donated a stem cell graft to a child with acute myeloid leukemia.

This chain joins TRBV25-1 and TRBJ1-1; D gene uncertain. The CDR3 is made up of 13 amino acids. Germline-derived CDR1 and CDR2 are MGHDK and SYGVNS. With 5 bases removed from V and 4 bases from J, the gap between germline ends came to 11 bases. The CDR3 DNA is TGTGCCAGCAGTCTTATGGGCTCCACTGAAGCTTTCTTT. Translation: CASSLMGSTEAFF.

Comments on this clonotype: The junction departs from germline at one end; a sequencing error may be responsible. The chain is built from TRBV5-1 and TRBJ2-3; D may correspond to TRBD1 or TRBD2 (5 bases each). Germline values: CDR1 SGHRS, CDR2 YFSETQ. The CDR3 runs to 16 residues. CDR3 region: CASTPTPGPSTDTQYF. Written as DNA, the CDR3 is TGCGCCAGCACCCCCACCCCGGGACCGAGCACGGATACGCAGTATTTT. The full variable domain, its missing parts supplied by reference TRBV5-1 and TRBJ2-3, is KAGVTQTPRYLIKTRGQQVTLSCSPISGHRSVSWYQQTPGQGLQFLFEYFSETQRNKGNFPGRFSGRQFSNSRSEMNVSTLELGDSALYLCASTPTPGPSTDTQYFGPGTRLTVL.

This clonotype was observed a handful of times. V gene TRBV4-1 combines with J gene TRBJ2-2; TRBD2 aligns across 15 bases. This CDR3 comprises 17 residues. Germline values: CDR1 MGHRA, CDR2 YSYEKL. Unmatched junction bases numbered 3, after V lost 3 bases and J lost 4 bases. CDR3 residues: CASSHRTSGGATGELFF. The CDR3 DNA sequence: TGCGCCAGCAGCCACAGGACTAGCGGGGGGGCCACCGGGGAGCTGTTTTTT.

This clonotype came up many times. This rearrangement joins TRBV12-3 or TRBV12-4 to TRBJ2-5; the match to TRBD1 covers 8 bases. This CDR3 region has 14 residues. V lost 4 bases and J lost 1; bases outside the gene matches: 2. The CDR3 DNA sequence: TGTGCCAGCAGTTCAACAGGGGGCCAAGAGACCCAGTACTTC. This codes for CASSSTGGQETQYF.

This clonotype was recorded a few times. The chain carries TRBV20-1 and TRBJ2-1; possibly TRBD2 for D (5 bases). V was shortened by 6 bases and J by 4 bases, with 19 bases between the two germline ends. Germline-derived CDR1 and CDR2 are DFQATT and SNEGSKA (reference sequence). The CDR3 consists of 15 residues. CDR3 loop: CSAPISSRDYNEQFF. The CDR3 DNA reads as TGCAGTGCCCCTATCTCTAGCAGAGATTACAATGAGCAGTTCTTC.

This sequence joins TRBV7-3 and TRBJ2-1, with D possibly TRBD1 on 5 matching bases. The CDR3 covers 13 residues. Germline V lookup: CDR1 SGHTA, CDR2 FQGTGA. The ends were cut back, 1 base at V and 8 bases at J, with 9 bases in the middle. The CDR3 DNA follows: TGTGCCAGCAGCTTAATGCAGGGCTATGAGCAGTTCTTC. Protein sequence: CASSLMQGYEQFF.

The DNA of the CDR3 is TGTGCCAGCAGTTACTCAGGAGGGAAGGAGACCCAGTACTTC. It translates to CASSYSGGKETQYF. The chain recombines TRBV6-2 or TRBV6-3 with TRBJ2-5, with a possible D match to TRBD2 (6 bases). Trimming stripped 0 bases from V and 5 bases from J, with 10 bases between. Germline CDR1 reads MNHEY; CDR2 reads SVGEGT. The CDR3 extends over 14 amino acids.

Ten or more counts support this clonotype. The rearrangement joins TRBV7-3 to TRBJ1-1; no reliable D call. V gave up 2 bases and J gave up 5 bases, with 9 bases separating them. Germline V gene data show CDR1 as SGHTA and CDR2 as FQGTGA. The CDR3 consists of 13 residues. The DNA of the CDR3 is TGTGCCAGCAGCTTATTGCGAGGTACTGAAGCTTTCTTT. Translated: CASSLLRGTEAFF.

Only a few counts were recorded for this clonotype. The V gene is TRBV15, the J gene TRBJ2-1; the match to TRBD2 covers 10 bases. This CDR3 has 15 residues. Germline CDR1 reads LNHNV; CDR2 reads YYDKDF (reference sequence). J gave up 5 bases and V 3 bases, and 4 bases lay outside the gene matches. The CDR3 spells CATSRELAGDNEQFF. CDR3 sequence (DNA): TGTGCCACCAGCAGGGAGCTAGCGGGAGACAATGAGCAGTTCTTC.

This clonotype occurred many times. V is TRBV6-5 and J is TRBJ1-5; TRBD1 is a possible D gene (5 bases). The CDR3 covers 14 residues. CDR1 is MNHEY and CDR2 is SVGAGI in the germline V gene. V gave up 4 bases and J gave up 5 bases, with 12 bases separating them. The chain's CDR3 is CASSSWAGDQPQHF. The CDR3 coding sequence is TGTGCCAGCAGTTCTTGGGCGGGGGATCAGCCCCAGCATTTT.

J is TRBJ2-5 and V is TRBV6-1; 11 bases fit TRBD2. Trimming took 6 bases from V and 0 from J; bases not matched to a gene: 12. Germline CDR1 MNHNS, CDR2 SASEGT. The CDR3 contains 18 residues. CDR3 nucleotides: TGTGCCAGCAGCCGTGGGACTAGCGGAAAGCTATACCAAGAGACCCAGTACTTC. Residues: CASSRGTSGKLYQETQYF.

This clonotype showed up many times. The chain recombines TRBV12-3 or TRBV12-4 with TRBJ1-1; D is ambiguous. The CDR3 consists of 11 residues. The germline V and J ends were trimmed by 1 base and 8 bases, with 5 bases remaining between them. The CDR3 DNA sequence: TGTGCCAGCAGTTTAGGGATCGAAGCTTTCTTT. It is translated as CASSLGIEAFF.

This clonotype showed up just a few times. J is TRBJ2-7 and V is TRBV11-1; 9 bases line up with TRBD2. The CDR3 sequence is 18 residues long. V lost 5 bases, J lost 3 bases, and 17 bases stayed unmatched. Germline CDR1 reads SGHAT; CDR2 reads FQDESV (reference sequence). CDR3 coding DNA: TGTGCCAGCAGCCCCGGGGGGAGCGGGGGGTCCCCCGACTACGAGCAGTACGTC. Translation gives CASSPGGSGGSPDYEQYV.

This clonotype has only a few counts. The V and J genes are TRBV5-1 and TRBJ2-3; TRBD2 agrees at 7 bases. J lost 6 bases, V lost 4 bases, and 11 bases had no gene match. This CDR3 comprises 15 residues. Germline V gives CDR1 SGHRS, CDR2 YFSETQ. CDR3 bases: TGCGCCAGCAGCCAGAAGCGGGGTCCTGTCGATACGCAGTATTTT. This encodes CASSQKRGPVDTQYF.

This clonotype was detected only a few times. This sequence joins TRBV5-1 and TRBJ2-5; TRBD1 might be the D (5 bases). The CDR3 runs to 12 residues. V gave up 4 bases and J gave up 7 bases, with 11 bases separating them. Germline values: CDR1 SGHRS, CDR2 YFSETQ. The CDR3 region is CASSEPQGTQYF. The DNA for the CDR3 is TGCGCCAGCAGCGAACCCCAGGGGACCCAGTACTTC.

This clonotype was recorded at least ten times. The chain employs TRBV7-9 and TRBJ2-5; 14 bases match TRBD2. Per germline, CDR1 SEHNR and CDR2 FQNEAQ (reference sequence). This CDR3 is 16 amino acids long. Trimming at V came to 6 bases and at J to 4 bases, leaving 7 bases not matched to a gene. The chain's CDR3 is CASSPRTSGGRETQYF. CDR3 DNA: TGTGCCAGCAGTCCGAGGACTAGCGGGGGGAGAGAGACCCAGTACTTC.

CDR3 sequence reads: CASSFSLQAKAGTAQETQYF. As DNA, the CDR3 is TGTGCCAGCAGCTTCTCTCTACAGGCGAAAGCCGGGACGGCTCAAGAGACCCAGTACTTC. The V call is TRBV11-1, the J call TRBJ2-5, with D perhaps matching TRBD1 or TRBD2 (5 bases each). The CDR3 totals 20 residues. With 3 bases removed from V and 2 bases from J, the gap between germline ends came to 28 bases. CDR1 is SGHAT and CDR2 is FQDESV in the germline V gene (reference sequence). Based on the CDR3 plus reference TRBV11-1 and TRBJ2-5, the full variable domain is EAEVAQSPRYKITEKSQAVAFWCDPISGHATLYWYRQILGQGPELLVQFQDESVVDDSQLPKDRFSAERLKGVDSTLKIQPAELGDSAMYLCASSFSLQAKAGTAQETQYFGPGTRLLVL.

A few counts support this clonotype. The gene calls are TRBV7-9 and TRBJ2-7, with TRBD1 matching over 9 bases. This CDR3 is 15 amino acids long. Germline trimming cut 2 bases from V and 5 bases from J; bases unmatched to any gene: 7. Germline lookup yields CDR1 SEHNR and CDR2 FQNEAQ (reference sequence). CDR3 in amino acids: CASSLLGTGSDEQYF. The CDR3 nucleotides are TGTGCCAGCAGCTTACTCGGGACAGGGAGCGACGAGCAGTACTTC.

This clonotype was counted between two and nine times. The chain carries TRBV10-1 and TRBJ2-7; D perhaps matches TRBD2 (6 bases). V was pared by 0 bases and J by 1 base, with 16 bases between. The CDR3 is 17 residues long. The germline V gene has CDR1 WNHNN and CDR2 SYGVQD (reference sequence). CDR3 sequence (DNA): TGCGCCAGCAGTGAGTCAACGGGGGAGCCCGAGTCCTACGAGCAGTACGTC. It is translated as CASSESTGEPESYEQYV.

This chain links TRBV14 with TRBJ2-2, with 8 bases fitting TRBD1. This CDR3 region has 15 residues. V was clipped by 4 bases and J by 4 bases; unmatched bases: 5. The germline V gene encodes CDR1 SGHDN and CDR2 FVKESK. In nucleotides, the CDR3 is TGTGCCAGCAGCCCTCGACAGGGGCGCACCGGGGAGCTGTTTTTT. Its translation: CASSPRQGRTGELFF.

The V and J genes are TRBV5-1 and TRBJ2-2; possibly TRBD1 or TRBD2 for D (5 bases each). The CDR3 runs 15 residues. With 2 bases removed from V and 4 bases from J, the gap between germline ends came to 12 bases. Germline V gives CDR1 SGHRS, CDR2 YFSETQ. Written as DNA, the CDR3 is TGCGCCAGCAGCTTCTGGGGGAGCCTCACCGGGGAGCTGTTTTTT. The encoded protein is CASSFWGSLTGELFF. The full variable domain, with the rest looked up from reference TRBV5-1 and TRBJ2-2, is KAGVTQTPRYLIKTRGQQVTLSCSPISGHRSVSWYQQTPGQGLQFLFEYFSETQRNKGNFPGRFSGRQFSNSRSEMNVSTLELGDSALYLCASSFWGSLTGELFFGEGSRLTVL.

This clonotype was found many times. The chain recombines TRBV2 with TRBJ2-3, with 7 nucleotides matching TRBD2. CDR1 SNHLY and CDR2 FYNNEI come from the germline V gene. The CDR3 is made up of 15 amino acids. Trimming removed 4 bases from V and 2 bases from J; junction bases left unmatched: 6. The CDR3 loop reads CASSGRETNTDTQYF. The CDR3 DNA sequence: TGTGCCAGCAGTGGGCGGGAGACCAACACAGATACGCAGTATTTT.